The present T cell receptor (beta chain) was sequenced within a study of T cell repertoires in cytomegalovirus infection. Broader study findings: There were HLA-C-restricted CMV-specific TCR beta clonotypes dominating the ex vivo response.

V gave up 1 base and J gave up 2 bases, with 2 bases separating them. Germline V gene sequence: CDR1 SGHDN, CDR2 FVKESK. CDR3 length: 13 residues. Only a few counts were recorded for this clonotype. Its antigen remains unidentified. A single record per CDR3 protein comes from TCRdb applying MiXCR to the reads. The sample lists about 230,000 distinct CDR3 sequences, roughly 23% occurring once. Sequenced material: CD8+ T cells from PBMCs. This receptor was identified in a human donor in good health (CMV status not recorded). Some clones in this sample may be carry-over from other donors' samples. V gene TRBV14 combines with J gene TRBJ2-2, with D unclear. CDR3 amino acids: CASSQVNTGELFF. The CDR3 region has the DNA TGTGCCAGCAGCCAAGTAAACACCGGGGAGCTGTTTTTT.